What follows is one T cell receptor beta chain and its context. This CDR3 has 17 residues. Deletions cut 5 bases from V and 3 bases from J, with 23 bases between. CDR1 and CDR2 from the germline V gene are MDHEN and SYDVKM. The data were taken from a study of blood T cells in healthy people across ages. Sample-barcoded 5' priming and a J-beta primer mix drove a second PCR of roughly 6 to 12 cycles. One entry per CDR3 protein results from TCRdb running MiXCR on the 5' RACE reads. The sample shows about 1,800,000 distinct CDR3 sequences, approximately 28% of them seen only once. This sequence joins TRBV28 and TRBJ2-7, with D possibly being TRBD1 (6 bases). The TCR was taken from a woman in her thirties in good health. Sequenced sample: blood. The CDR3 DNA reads TGTGCCAGCAGTGCCCTGACTCCCGGGACAAGGAGCTACGAGCAGTACTTC. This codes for CASSALTPGTRSYEQYF.